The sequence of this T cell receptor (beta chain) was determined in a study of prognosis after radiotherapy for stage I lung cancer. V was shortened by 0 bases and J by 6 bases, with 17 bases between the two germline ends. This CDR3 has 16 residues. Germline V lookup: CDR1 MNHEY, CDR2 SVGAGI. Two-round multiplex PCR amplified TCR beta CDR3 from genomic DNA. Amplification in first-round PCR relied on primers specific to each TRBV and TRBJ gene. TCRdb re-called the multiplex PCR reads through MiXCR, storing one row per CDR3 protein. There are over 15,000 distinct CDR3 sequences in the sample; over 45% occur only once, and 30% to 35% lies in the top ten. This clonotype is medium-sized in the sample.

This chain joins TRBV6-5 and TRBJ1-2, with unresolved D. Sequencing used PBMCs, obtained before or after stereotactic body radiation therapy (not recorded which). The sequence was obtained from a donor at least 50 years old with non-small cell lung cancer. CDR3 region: CASSYSMFQAKDGYTF. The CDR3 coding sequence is TGTGCCAGCAGTTACTCGATGTTCCAGGCTAAGGATGGCTACACCTTC.